The source of this T cell receptor (beta chain) is a study of sequential checkpoint blockade in melanoma. Overall study: Matched biopsies came pretreatment and at week 13 for approximately 20 patients. Study results and limitations: In arm A, pretreatment tumor clonality was associated with response.

Indicated treatment: randomized to nivolumab then ipilimumab (arm A) or the reverse (arm B). None of the patients previously received DNA-damaging chemotherapy. This table comes from immunoSEQ multiplex PCR, and its TCRdb copy is limited to in-frame clones, with some not included. Seen here are about 18,000 clones, roughly 73% observed once, and the top ten hold roughly 5%. As regards this clone: Its target is not known.

V dropped 3 bases and J dropped 3 bases, with 12 bases sitting between them. This CDR3 region has 15 residues. Germline values: CDR1 LNHDA, CDR2 SQIVND (reference sequence). The sample in question was tumor tissue (inferred from file names), obtained from a patient given nivolumab and ipilimumab in sequence. The sequence derives from a human donor with melanoma. The rearrangement joins TRBV19 to TRBJ2-1; D unclear. The CDR3 sequence: CASSMIPISYNEQFF. As DNA, the CDR3 is TGTGCCAGTAGTATGATCCCTATTAGCTACAATGAGCAGTTCTTC. The full variable domain, rest sourced from reference TRBV19 and TRBJ2-1, is DGGITQSPKYLFRKEGQNVTLSCEQNLNHDAMYWYRQDPGQGLRLIYYSQIVNDFQKGDIAEGYSVSREKKESFPLTVTSAQKNPTAFYLCASSMIPISYNEQFFGPGTRLTVL.